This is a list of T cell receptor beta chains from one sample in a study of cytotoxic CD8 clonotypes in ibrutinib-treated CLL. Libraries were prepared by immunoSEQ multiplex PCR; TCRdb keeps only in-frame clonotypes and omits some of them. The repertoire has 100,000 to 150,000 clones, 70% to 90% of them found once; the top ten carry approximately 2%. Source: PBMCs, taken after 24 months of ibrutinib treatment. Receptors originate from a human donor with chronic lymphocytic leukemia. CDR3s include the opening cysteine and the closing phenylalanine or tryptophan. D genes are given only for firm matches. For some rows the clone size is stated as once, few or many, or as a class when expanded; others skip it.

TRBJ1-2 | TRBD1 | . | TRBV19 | CATSSGQVYGYTF | TGTGCCACCTCCAGTGGACAGGTTTATGGCTACACCTTC
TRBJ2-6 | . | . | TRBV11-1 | CASSPWATSGANVLTF | TGTGCCAGCAGTCCCTGGGCAACCTCTGGGGCCAACGTCCTGACTTTC
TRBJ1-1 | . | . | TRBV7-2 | CASSLDEGLQAFF | TGTGCCAGCAGCTTAGATGAAGGCCTACAAGCTTTCTTT
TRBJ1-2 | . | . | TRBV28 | CASTGGVWVVNPKGPVSTF | TGTGCCAGCACCGGAGGAGTCTGGGTGGTGAACCCGAAAGGCCCCGTCTCCACCTTC
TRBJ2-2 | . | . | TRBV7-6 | CASSLWAGELFF | TGTGCCAGCAGCTTGTGGGCCGGGGAGCTGTTTTTT
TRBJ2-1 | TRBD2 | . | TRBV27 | CASSLSGGRAGGRYNEQFF | TGTGCCAGCAGTTTATCGGGCGGGAGGGCCGGGGGGCGCTACAATGAGCAGTTCTTC
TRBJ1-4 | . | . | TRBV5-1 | CARNGTVNEKLFF | TGCGCCAGGAATGGGACGGTGAATGAAAAACTGTTTTTT
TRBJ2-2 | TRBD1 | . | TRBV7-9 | CASSPGQGRTGELFF | TGTGCCAGCAGCCCTGGACAGGGGAGGACCGGGGAGCTGTTTTTT
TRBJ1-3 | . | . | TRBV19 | CASILTGGTNTIYF | TGTGCCAGTATCCTGACAGGAGGAACAAACACCATATATTTT
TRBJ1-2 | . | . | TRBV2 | CASRGEMGSGYTF | TGTGCCTCCCGGGGTGAGATGGGCAGTGGCTACACCTTC
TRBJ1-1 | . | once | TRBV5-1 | CASSPRIQGGTEAFF | TGCGCCAGCAGCCCACGCATACAGGGAGGCACTGAAGCTTTCTTT
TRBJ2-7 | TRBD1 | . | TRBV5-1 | CASSQRQGDYEQYF | TGCGCCAGCAGCCAAAGACAGGGAGACTACGAGCAGTACTTC
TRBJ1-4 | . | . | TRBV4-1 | CASSHFNRAELFF | TGCGCCAGCAGCCACTTTAACAGGGCGGAACTGTTTTTT
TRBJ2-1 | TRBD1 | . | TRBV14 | CASSQVYSFGTGVDEQFF | TGTGCCAGCAGCCAAGTTTATAGCTTTGGGACAGGGGTAGATGAGCAGTTCTTC
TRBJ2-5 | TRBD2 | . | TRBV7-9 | CASSLGGSGGQETQYF | TGTGCCAGCAGCTTGGGTGGTAGCGGGGGGCAAGAGACCCAGTACTTC
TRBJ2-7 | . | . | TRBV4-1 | CASSHHLRARAPEQYF | TGCGCCAGCAGCCACCATTTGCGGGCCAGGGCCCCGGAGCAGTACTTC
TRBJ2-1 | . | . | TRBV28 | CASSSQDRGSYNEQFF | TGTGCCAGCAGTTCGCAGGACAGAGGCTCCTACAATGAGCAGTTCTTC
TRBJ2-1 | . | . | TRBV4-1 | CASSQDFAESYNEQFF | TGCGCCAGCAGCCAAGATTTCGCGGAATCCTACAATGAGCAGTTCTTC